Below, one TCR beta chain is given with its context. Its antigen is unidentified. This sample is drawn from a study of cytomegalovirus exposure and HLA in healthy donors. This CDR3 has 14 amino acids. After removal of 5 bases from V and 4 bases from J, the junction contained 6 bases not matched to a gene. From germline, CDR1 is GTSNPN and CDR2 SVGIG (reference sequence). 13 Jbeta primers and 60 Vbeta primers were used for the PCR. In the original analysis: A later analysis tallied some 80 million unique TCR beta chains, about 12 million of them shared. Repertoires were generated with immunoSEQ multiplex PCR, while TCRdb's copy carries only in-frame clones and drops some. From that table come the V and J calls and clone size; the DNA was used to work out D and trimming. The repertoire consists of more than 150,000 clones, with over 70% occurring once and the leading ten covering 1.4% to 1.5%. Broader study findings: Per a later analysis, 15,000 to 20,000 TCR beta sequences showed association with HLA alleles at 0.05 false discovery rate. Productive rates of about 87% or about 30% were seen for most TCR beta V segments in an earlier analysis. Follow-up analysis found HLA locus-dependent TCR association rates, highest for DRB1 and lowest for HLA-C.

The sequence was obtained from a man younger than 35 in good health and CMV-seronegative. The rearrangement joins TRBV30 to TRBJ2-2; 8 bases agree with TRBD2. Sequencing was carried out using PBMCs. The CDR3 DNA reads TGTGCCTGGGGAGGAGCGGGAGTCACCGGGGAGCTGTTTTTT. Translating gives CAWGGAGVTGELFF.